What follows is one TCR beta chain and its context. Per germline, CDR1 SGHNT and CDR2 YYREEE (reference sequence). This CDR3 comprises 14 residues. V lost 2 bases and J 5 bases, leaving 13 bases between the germline ends. Produced via immunoSEQ multiplex PCR; TCRdb's table is partial and in-frame only. The sample lists roughly 93,000 clones, 80% to 95% seen once, with 0.8% to 0.95% in the top ten. The data originate from a study of T cell changes during pregnancy in multiple sclerosis. The sequences come from peripheral blood, collected before pregnancy. This chain links TRBV5-4 with TRBJ2-5; D uncertain. This receptor was taken from a female donor with multiple sclerosis, enrolled in a pregnancy study. CDR3 sequence: CASSLGDGLETQYF. CDR3 in DNA: TGTGCCAGCAGCTTAGGAGACGGTTTGGAGACCCAGTACTTC.